This T cell receptor beta chain appears in the sequencing data of a study of beta chain features in type 1 diabetes. Study findings and constraints: Any PCR bias toward short templates would affect both groups alike.

Note on this clone: The antigen remains undetermined.

Expressed TCRB transcripts were sequenced, since all the RNA that had been isolated was reverse transcribed. The method was immunoSEQ multiplex PCR; TCRdb's version includes in-frame clones alone and lacks a portion of them. This table holds more than 350,000 clones, around 10% found once. CDR1 and CDR2 (germline): MGHDK, SYGVNS. Trimming left V 6 bases short and J 1 base short, with 10 bases between. The CDR3 length is 14 residues. The source of this sequence is a young woman in good health. Sequenced material: naive CD4+ T cells from blood. The J gene is TRBJ2-1, the V gene TRBV25-1, with TRBD1 as a possible D gene (7 bases). The CDR3 loop is CASRSGGSYNEQFF. The DNA for the CDR3 is TGTGCCAGCAGATCAGGGGGGTCCTACAATGAGCAGTTCTTC.